The 22 T cell receptor beta chains given below trace back to one sample, sequenced in a study of pediatric ulcerative colitis. Clones were read by immunoSEQ multiplex PCR, and TCRdb kept only the in-frame ones, dropping some. The sample lists 10,000 to 13,000 clones, around four fifths occurring once. One to two pinch biopsies were taken from the rectum during colonoscopy. The material sequenced was gut tissue. These receptors were collected from a girl aged 5 to 17 who was a control in a study of pediatric ulcerative colitis.

V usage is TRBV6-1 and J usage is TRBJ2-7, with D perhaps TRBD1 or TRBD2 (6 bases each). V lost 5 bases to trimming and J lost 3 bases, with 11 bases between them. Per the germline V gene, CDR1 is MNHNS and CDR2 is SASEGT. The CDR3 has 13 amino acids. This CDR3 reads CASSSEGGYEQYF. Written as DNA, the CDR3 is TGTGCCAGCAGTTCCGAGGGGGGCTACGAGCAGTACTTC.

The rearrangement joins TRBV4-3 to TRBJ2-1; TRBD2 matches 7 bases. Germline CDR1 LGHNA, CDR2 YSLEER. J was trimmed by 0 bases and V by 0 bases; bases with no gene match: 2. The CDR3 covers 16 residues. CDR3 residues: CASSQEPSGSYNEQFF. The CDR3 DNA reads TGCGCCAGCAGCCAAGAGCCTAGCGGCTCCTACAATGAGCAGTTCTTC.

J is TRBJ1-1 and V is TRBV11-2; 8 bases are a match to TRBD1. This CDR3 has 14 amino acids. Germline V lookup: CDR1 SGHAT, CDR2 FQNNGV. The V and J ends lost 3 bases and 6 bases, in that order; junction bases with no gene match: 6. CDR3 nucleotides: TGTGCCAGCAGCTTGGGACAGGCTATCCCTGAAGCTTTCTTT. Protein product: CASSLGQAIPEAFF.

Relative to its sample, this clone is large (0.1 to 1%). The DNA of the CDR3 is TGTGCCAGCAGGTGGGGAGAGGGGGCGTACGAGCAGTACTTC. Translation: CASRWGEGAYEQYF. This chain uses TRBV5-5 with TRBJ2-7; 7 bases agree with TRBD1. Germline assignment: CDR1 SGHKS and CDR2 YYEKEE (reference sequence). Germline trimming cut 5 bases from V and 4 bases from J; bases unmatched to any gene: 9. CDR3 length: 14 amino acids.

The CDR3 loop reads CASRTGRTTNEKLFF. CDR3 nucleotide sequence: TGCGCCAGCAGGACAGGGCGTACGACGAATGAAAAACTGTTTTTT. This chain connects TRBV5-1 to TRBJ1-4; 7 bases are shared with TRBD1. Trimming at V came to 5 bases and at J to 5 bases, leaving 9 bases not matched to a gene. CDR3 size: 15 residues. Germline V gene data show CDR1 as SGHRS and CDR2 as YFSETQ. The entire variable domain, with the rest obtained from reference TRBV5-1 and TRBJ1-4, is as follows: KAGVTQTPRYLIKTRGQQVTLSCSPISGHRSVSWYQQTPGQGLQFLFEYFSETQRNKGNFPGRFSGRQFSNSRSEMNVSTLELGDSALYLCASRTGRTTNEKLFFGSGTQLSVL.

The chain carries TRBV7-8 and TRBJ2-1; the D gene is possibly TRBD2 (6 bases). The germline V gene has CDR1 SGHVS and CDR2 FQNEAQ. V lost 6 bases, J lost 8 bases, and 11 bases lay in between. The CDR3 sequence is 12 residues long. CDR3 nucleotides: TGTGCCAGCAGTCTGCGGGGATATGAGCAGTTCTTC. It yields the protein CASSLRGYEQFF.

V gene TRBV5-1 combines with J gene TRBJ1-1; D possibly corresponds to TRBD1 (5 bases). The V gene lost 6 bases and the J gene lost 1 base, with 13 bases spanning the gap. This CDR3 has 14 residues. CDR1 is SGHRS, CDR2 YFSETQ, per germline. The CDR3 DNA reads TGCGCCAGCACCTGGGGGGTTGCGAACACTGAAGCTTTCTTT. This sequence encodes CASTWGVANTEAFF.

The chain joins TRBV7-2 to TRBJ2-3; D call uncertain. V lost 3 bases, J lost 0 bases, and 7 bases lay in between. Germline assignment: CDR1 SGHTA and CDR2 FQGNSA. This CDR3 region has 14 residues. CDR3 region: CASSFFSSTDTQYF. The CDR3 DNA is TGTGCCAGCAGCTTCTTCTCTAGCACAGATACGCAGTATTTT.

This clone was recorded only once. The rearrangement links TRBV6-5 to TRBJ2-5; D ambiguous. Germline values: CDR1 MNHEY, CDR2 SVGAGI. The CDR3 consists of 14 residues. V lost 0 bases and J lost 1, with 6 bases in between. In nucleotides, the CDR3 is TGTGCCAGCAGTTACTCGATCATCCAAGAGACCCAGTACTTC. Translating gives CASSYSIIQETQYF.

Here the CDR3 reads CASSPGTSGNRGGEQFF. The CDR3 nucleotides read TGTGCCAGCAGCCCCGGGACTAGCGGGAATCGGGGGGGGGAGCAGTTCTTC. The rearrangement joins TRBV11-2 to TRBJ2-1; 13 positions agree with TRBD2. CDR1 is SGHAT and CDR2 is FQNNGV in the germline V gene. With 5 bases clipped from V and 10 bases from J, the junction kept 14 bases outside the gene matches. The CDR3 has 17 residues.

The V gene is TRBV5-8, the J gene TRBJ2-3; 7 positions agree with TRBD2. CDR1 SGHTS and CDR2 YDEGEE come from the germline V gene. This CDR3 comprises 14 residues. V dropped 4 bases and J dropped 2; count of bases not matched to a gene: 4. Written as DNA, the CDR3 is TGTGCCAGCAGCCCCGGGGGGATCACAGATACGCAGTATTTT. Encoded protein: CASSPGGITDTQYF.

J is TRBJ2-1 and V is TRBV6-1, with D hard to call. From germline, CDR1 is MNHNS and CDR2 SASEGT. The germline V and J ends were trimmed by 7 bases and 3 bases, with 16 bases remaining between them. The CDR3 is 15 amino acids. Written as DNA, the CDR3 is TGTGCCAGCACCGAGGCTACGCCCTTCTACAATGAGCAGTTCTTC. Amino acids: CASTEATPFYNEQFF.

This clone has just one count. Here the CDR3 reads CASSLARIAGVKDTQYF. The DNA for the CDR3 is TGTGCCAGCAGCTTAGCGCGAATCGCGGGAGTAAAAGATACGCAGTATTTT. The gene calls are TRBV7-2 and TRBJ2-3; 7 bases map to TRBD2. V lost 0 bases to trimming and J lost 5 bases; unmatched junction nucleotides: 11. CDR3 length: 17 residues. CDR1 and CDR2 (germline): SGHTA, FQGNSA.

This chain links TRBV7-9 with TRBJ2-1; 7 positions agree with TRBD2. V dropped 2 bases and J dropped 7; count of bases not matched to a gene: 11. The germline CDR1 and CDR2 sequences are SEHNR and FQNEAQ (reference sequence). This CDR3 has 16 residues. CDR3 in amino acids: CASSLTRGGSGNEQFF. As DNA, the CDR3 is TGTGCCAGCAGCTTAACGCGGGGCGGGAGCGGGAATGAGCAGTTCTTC.

The J gene is TRBJ1-4, the V gene TRBV30, with 9 bases aligning to TRBD1. The CDR3 is made up of 14 amino acids. The V segment lost 5 bases and the J segment 5 bases; nucleotides outside the gene matches: 6. The germline V gene has CDR1 GTSNPN and CDR2 SVGIG (reference sequence). CDR3 residues: CAWSQGAGNEKLFF. The CDR3 DNA reads as TGTGCCTGGTCACAGGGGGCAGGGAATGAAAAACTGTTTTTT. Full variable domain (remainder filled in from reference TRBV30 and TRBJ1-4): SQTIHQWPATLVQPVGSPLSLECTVEGTSNPNLYWYRQAAGRGLQLLFYSVGIGQISSEVPQNLSASRPQDRQFILSSKKLLLSDSGFYLCAWSQGAGNEKLFFGSGTQLSVL.

The rearrangement uses TRBV13 and TRBJ2-7; D possibly corresponds to TRBD1 (6 bases). V gave up 8 bases and J gave up 3 bases, with 11 bases separating them. CDR1 PRHDT and CDR2 FYEKMQ come from the germline V gene (reference sequence). This CDR3 comprises 12 residues. CDR3 loop: CASAKGDYEQYF. CDR3 in DNA: TGTGCCAGCGCCAAGGGGGACTACGAGCAGTACTTC.

The genes are TRBV29-1 and TRBJ1-2, with D tentatively TRBD1 (6 bases). In germline, CDR1 is SQVTM, CDR2 ANQGSEA. V was cut by 0 bases and J by 4 bases, with 18 bases left in between. This CDR3 spans 16 amino acids. The CDR3 DNA is TGCAGCGTTGAAGATACACCAGGGGTCCCTTCCTATGGCTACACCTTC. Amino acids: CSVEDTPGVPSYGYTF.

The chain carries TRBV5-4 and TRBJ2-1, with D hard to call. This CDR3 contains 13 residues. Between the trimmed V and J ends, which lost 4 bases and 7 bases, there was a span of 12 bases. The germline V gene has CDR1 SGHNT and CDR2 YYREEE (reference sequence). The CDR3, as DNA: TGTGCCAGCAGCCCGCCCCTAGAGAATGAGCAGTTCTTC. It encodes CASSPPLENEQFF.

This sequence joins TRBV27 and TRBJ2-7; 7 bases agree with TRBD1. Germline lookup yields CDR1 MNHEY and CDR2 SMNVEV (reference sequence). V lost 2 bases and J lost 3; bases outside the gene matches: 4. The CDR3 length is 14 residues. CDR3 sequence (DNA): TGTGCCAGCAGTTTACGGGACAGCTTCTACGAGCAGTACTTC. Translated: CASSLRDSFYEQYF.

The chain couples TRBV9 to TRBJ2-1; possible D gene TRBD1, 6 bases. Trimming left V 0 bases short and J 10 bases short, with 14 bases between. There are 14 residues in the CDR3. Germline V gene data show CDR1 as SGDLS and CDR2 as YYNGEE. DNA for the CDR3: TGTGCCAGCAGCGTAGGTCCCAACAGGGAAGAGCAGTTCTTC. Its translation is CASSVGPNREEQFF.

The chain joins TRBV5-4 to TRBJ2-5; TRBD2 agrees at 11 bases. This CDR3 is 14 amino acids long. Trimming cost V 10 bases and J 2 bases; bases outside gene matches: 7. Germline V gene data show CDR1 as SGHNT and CDR2 as YYREEE (reference sequence). The chain's CDR3 is CAGGLAGSQETQYF. DNA of the CDR3: TGTGCCGGCGGACTAGCGGGTTCACAAGAGACCCAGTACTTC.

The gene calls are TRBV2 and TRBJ2-7; the D gene could be TRBD1 or TRBD2 (5 bases each). The germline V gene encodes CDR1 SNHLY and CDR2 FYNNEI. CDR3 size: 14 residues. The V and J ends lost 7 bases and 3 bases respectively, with 16 bases between them. In DNA form, the CDR3 reads TGTGCCAGCAAGCCTGGGGACGAGGACTACGAGCAGTACTTC. As protein: CASKPGDEDYEQYF.